The 32 T cell receptor beta chains reported below all come from one sample, sequenced in a study of T cell changes during pregnancy in multiple sclerosis. Profiling relied on immunoSEQ multiplex PCR, and the TCRdb table lists in-frame clones only, not all of them. Of about 36,000 clones in the sample, roughly 93% were seen once. The sample was CD4+ T cells from peripheral blood mononuclear cells, taken in the first trimester of pregnancy. These receptors were collected from a female donor with multiple sclerosis, enrolled in a pregnancy study.

V and J are TRBV4-1 and TRBJ1-2; TRBD1 matches at 7 bases. The CDR3 spans 13 residues. V lost 1 base to trimming and J lost 5 bases; unmatched junction nucleotides: 1. Germline V gives CDR1 MGHRA, CDR2 YSYEKL. The CDR3 DNA is TGCGCCAGCAGCCAAGGACAGGGATATGGCTACACCTTC. This translates into CASSQGQGYGYTF.

The CDR3 DNA reads TGTGCCAGCAGCTTGCAACAGAGCCAGCCCCAGCATTTT. This codes for CASSLQQSQPQHF. This sequence joins TRBV11-2 and TRBJ1-5; unclear D gene. CDR1 SGHAT and CDR2 FQNNGV come from the germline V gene. The CDR3 consists of 13 residues. The V gene lost 3 bases and the J gene lost 7 bases, with 10 bases spanning the gap.

With regard to this clone: This CDR3 is also generated by other DNA sequences in the sample. CDR3 loop: CASSPDSNYGYTF. CDR3 coding DNA: TGTGCCAGCTCTCCGGACTCTAACTATGGCTACACCTTC. This rearrangement joins TRBV18 to TRBJ1-2; the D is unclear. Germline lookup yields CDR1 KGHSH and CDR2 LQKENI. V lost 6 bases and J 0 bases, leaving 8 bases between the germline ends. The CDR3 runs to 13 residues. The full variable domain, in which reference TRBV18 and TRBJ1-2 provide the parts outside the CDR3, is NAGVMQNPRHLVRRRGQEARLRCSPMKGHSHVYWYRQLPEEGLKFMVYLQKENIIDESGMPKERFSAEFPKEGPSILRIQQVVRGDSAAYFCASSPDSNYGYTFGSGTRLTVV.

The chain has TRBV30 and TRBJ1-2, with 7 nucleotides matching TRBD1. Trimming cost V 0 bases and J 6 bases; bases outside gene matches: 13. Per the germline V gene, CDR1 is GTSNPN and CDR2 is SVGIG (reference sequence). CDR3 size: 16 residues. CDR3 in amino acids: CAWSVPGGQGENGYTF. The CDR3 coding sequence is TGTGCCTGGAGTGTACCGGGTGGGCAGGGGGAGAATGGCTACACCTTC.

The V and J genes are TRBV19 and TRBJ2-1; 9 nucleotides agree with TRBD1. Unmatched junction bases numbered 13, after V lost 4 bases and J lost 12 bases. CDR3 length: 15 residues. Germline loops: CDR1 LNHDA, CDR2 SQIVND (reference sequence). The CDR3 sequence is CASSTHTGGPVGQFF. The CDR3 nucleotides are TGTGCCAGTAGTACCCACACAGGGGGCCCCGTAGGGCAGTTCTTC. Variable domain in full (rest from reference TRBV19 and TRBJ2-1): DGGITQSPKYLFRKEGQNVTLSCEQNLNHDAMYWYRQDPGQGLRLIYYSQIVNDFQKGDIAEGYSVSREKKESFPLTVTSAQKNPTAFYLCASSTHTGGPVGQFFGPGTRLTVL.

The J gene is TRBJ2-3, the V gene TRBV14; the D is unclear. CDR3 size: 13 residues. V dropped 0 bases and J dropped 6 bases, with 7 bases sitting between them. CDR1 and CDR2 from the germline V gene are SGHDN and FVKESK. CDR3 DNA: TGTGCCAGCAGCCAAGATCTTATGGATACGCAGTATTTT. Translation: CASSQDLMDTQYF.

A single count supports this clone. The chain couples TRBV19 to TRBJ1-6; 7 nucleotides match TRBD1. Germline V gene lookup returns CDR1 LNHDA and CDR2 SQIVND (reference sequence). This CDR3 spans 15 amino acids. After removal of 6 bases from V and 9 bases from J, the junction contained 11 bases not matched to a gene. CDR3 loop: CASSQNRGRTSPLHF. In nucleotides, the CDR3 is TGTGCCAGTAGCCAAAACAGGGGTCGTACTTCACCCCTCCACTTT.

V is TRBV27 and J is TRBJ1-2, with TRBD1 identical over 7 bases. CDR1 MNHEY and CDR2 SMNVEV come from the germline V gene (reference sequence). The CDR3 is 15 amino acids. The V gene end was trimmed by 3 bases and the J gene end by 4 bases; junction bases not matched to a gene: 8. Written as DNA, the CDR3 is TGTGCCAGCAGTTTCTTGTCAGGGGGAGTCTATGGCTACACCTTC. Its protein is CASSFLSGGVYGYTF.

The chain couples TRBV6-1 to TRBJ1-2, with D maybe TRBD1 (6 bases). The CDR3 has 13 amino acids. The V gene lost 10 bases and the J gene lost 8 bases, with 20 bases spanning the gap. CDR1 is MNHNS, CDR2 SASEGT, per germline. CDR3 DNA sequence: TGTGCCACCTCTTTCGGGGGGCTGAGAGGCTACACCTTC. Its translation is CATSFGGLRGYTF.

This chain joins TRBV5-4 and TRBJ2-3; D unresolved. Germline-derived CDR1 and CDR2 are SGHNT and YYREEE (reference sequence). The CDR3 consists of 14 residues. Trimming took off 1 base at V and 0 bases at J, with 6 bases between the two ends. The CDR3 sequence is CASSLYSSTDTQYF. CDR3 bases: TGTGCCAGCAGCTTGTACAGTAGCACAGATACGCAGTATTTT.

The chain has TRBV5-4 and TRBJ2-7; perhaps TRBD2 as D (6 bases). The CDR3 totals 13 residues. Germline-derived CDR1 and CDR2 are SGHNT and YYREEE (reference sequence). Trimming shortened V by 4 bases and J by 5 bases, and 13 bases separated the two germline ends. DNA for the CDR3: TGTGCCAGCAGCCACCGGAGGGGAGACGAGCAGTACTTC. Translated: CASSHRRGDEQYF.

The J gene is TRBJ2-3, the V gene TRBV13, with D maybe TRBD1 (8 bases). The CDR3 contains 14 residues. Germline values: CDR1 PRHDT, CDR2 FYEKMQ (reference sequence). V lost 4 bases and J lost 3, with 11 bases in between. The CDR3 loop reads CASSSQGGTDTQYF. The CDR3, as DNA: TGTGCCAGCAGCTCACAGGGGGGGACAGATACGCAGTATTTT.

The genes are TRBV4-1 and TRBJ1-4; a possible D gene is TRBD1 (5 bases). The V and J ends lost 0 bases and 4 bases respectively, with 9 bases between them. Looked up from germline, CDR1 is MGHRA and CDR2 is YSYEKL. The CDR3 is made up of 15 amino acids. The CDR3 nucleotides read TGCGCCAGCAGCCAAGACCGGACACATAATGAAAAACTGTTTTTT. Its translation: CASSQDRTHNEKLFF.

The chain has TRBV29-1 and TRBJ2-7; D possibly corresponds to TRBD1 (6 bases). From germline, CDR1 is SQVTM and CDR2 ANQGSEA. The V end lost 0 bases, the J end lost 9 bases, and 12 bases lay between the germline ends. The CDR3 has 12 residues. The CDR3 region is CSVEEGTGLQYF. The CDR3 coding sequence is TGCAGCGTTGAAGAGGGTACAGGGTTGCAGTACTTC.

This chain uses TRBV7-9 with TRBJ2-5; tentatively, D is TRBD2 (6 bases). Looked up from germline, CDR1 is SEHNR and CDR2 is FQNEAQ (reference sequence). V was cut by 3 bases and J by 2 bases, with 10 bases left in between. The CDR3 totals 14 residues. CDR3 coding DNA: TGTGCCAGCAGCTTGGGACTGGCTCAAGAGACCCAGTACTTC. This encodes CASSLGLAQETQYF.

The chain couples TRBV2 to TRBJ2-7; D perhaps matches TRBD1 (5 bases). Trimming took off 1 base at V and 1 base at J, with 8 bases between the two ends. The CDR3 consists of 14 residues. CDR1 and CDR2 from the germline V gene are SNHLY and FYNNEI. The DNA of the CDR3 is TGTGCCAGCAGTGAAGAGCAGGGATCCTACGAGCAGTACTTC. Amino acid sequence: CASSEEQGSYEQYF.

The gene calls are TRBV18 and TRBJ2-3, with 8 nucleotides matching TRBD1. This CDR3 has 13 amino acids. Trimming at V came to 3 bases and at J to 8 bases, leaving 4 bases not matched to a gene. The V gene's germline CDR1 is KGHSH and CDR2 LQKENI. The CDR3 spells CASSPNRGVTQYF. The CDR3, as DNA: TGTGCCAGCTCACCCAACAGGGGGGTTACGCAGTATTTT.

This clone turned up a few times. V and J are TRBV5-1 and TRBJ1-2, with D possibly matching TRBD1 (6 bases). Germline V gene sequence: CDR1 SGHRS, CDR2 YFSETQ. There are 14 residues in the CDR3. Trimming stripped 6 bases from V and 3 bases from J, with 15 bases between. The CDR3 region has the DNA TGCGCCAGCAAGATTTTTCCAGGGGACTATGGCTACACCTTC. Encoded protein: CASKIFPGDYGYTF.

The V and J genes are TRBV2 and TRBJ2-7, with D possibly being TRBD1 (6 bases). The ends were cut back, 2 bases at V and 2 bases at J, with 10 bases in the middle. Germline CDR1 is SNHLY and CDR2 is FYNNEI. The CDR3 loop spans 14 amino acids. This chain's CDR3 is CASSEWTDTYEQYF. The CDR3 DNA is TGTGCCAGCAGTGAATGGACAGATACCTACGAGCAGTACTTC.

The chain uses TRBV27 and TRBJ2-1; TRBD2 matches 11 bases. The CDR3 is 16 residues long. V lost 2 bases to trimming and J lost 4 bases; unmatched junction nucleotides: 4. Germline-derived CDR1 and CDR2 are MNHEY and SMNVEV (reference sequence). Written as DNA, the CDR3 is TGTGCCAGCAGTTTAAAAGCTAGCGGGAGGTACAATGAGCAGTTCTTC. This translates into CASSLKASGRYNEQFF.

A few counts support this clone. The V gene is TRBV7-2, the J gene TRBJ1-3; 8 bases match TRBD1. Unmatched junction bases numbered 3, after V lost 5 bases and J lost 0 bases. The V gene's germline CDR1 is SGHTA and CDR2 FQGNSA. This CDR3 region has 15 residues. CDR3 in amino acids: CASSRDRLSGNTIYF. As DNA, the CDR3 is TGTGCCAGCAGCCGGGACAGGCTCTCTGGAAACACCATATATTTT.

This chain links TRBV15 with TRBJ2-2; 9 positions agree with TRBD1. In germline, CDR1 is LNHNV, CDR2 YYDKDF (reference sequence). V was pared by 5 bases and J by 5 bases, with 9 bases of the junction left unmatched. This CDR3 has 16 amino acids. CDR3: CATSGGGTGRTGELFF. Here the CDR3 DNA reads TGTGCCACCAGCGGGGGGGGGACAGGGCGAACCGGGGAGCTGTTTTTT.

The V and J genes are TRBV28 and TRBJ2-2; 12 nucleotides match TRBD2. Germline CDR1 is MDHEN and CDR2 is SYDVKM. The CDR3 is 21 residues long. The trim removed 0 bases at V and 1 base at J, leaving 12 bases unmatched. In DNA, the CDR3 is TGTGCCAGCAGTTTATGGACCTTACTAGCGGGAGGCACCGGGAACACCGGGGAGCTGTTTTTT. Translation: CASSLWTLLAGGTGNTGELFF.

V gene TRBV18 combines with J gene TRBJ2-1, with 13 bases lining up with TRBD2. The CDR3 runs to 16 residues. The V gene end was trimmed by 3 bases and the J gene end by 9 bases; junction bases not matched to a gene: 8. Germline V gives CDR1 KGHSH, CDR2 LQKENI. The CDR3 DNA reads TGTGCCAGCTCACCTGGGGGACTAGCGGGAAAAGCTGAGCAGTTCTTC. Protein sequence: CASSPGGLAGKAEQFF.

On this clone: Its ends do not fully match the called genes, so a read error is possible. The rearrangement uses TRBV11-3 and TRBJ2-2; 9 bases line up with TRBD1. The CDR3 totals 17 residues. Germline values: CDR1 SGHNT, CDR2 YENEEA. The DNA of the CDR3 is TGTGCCAGCAGCTACTTCGGGGGGACAGGGAACCCCGGGGAGCTGTTTTTT. This encodes CASSYFGGTGNPGELFF.

V is TRBV13 and J is TRBJ1-1; D may be TRBD1 (5 bases). CDR3 size: 16 residues. Per germline, CDR1 PRHDT and CDR2 FYEKMQ (reference sequence). Trimming stripped 0 bases from V and 5 bases from J, with 16 bases between. The chain's CDR3 is CASSLGNPTGGTEAFF. CDR3 bases: TGTGCCAGCAGCTTAGGCAACCCTACCGGGGGGACTGAAGCTTTCTTT.

J is TRBJ1-1 and V is TRBV7-9, with 9 bases fitting TRBD1. Trimming removed 2 bases from V and 5 bases from J; junction bases left unmatched: 9. This CDR3 spans 16 amino acids. Germline values: CDR1 SEHNR, CDR2 FQNEAQ (reference sequence). CDR3 loop: CASSLRGGQGRTEAFF. CDR3 bases: TGTGCCAGCAGCTTAAGGGGAGGACAGGGGAGAACTGAAGCTTTCTTT.

The chain carries TRBV6-5 and TRBJ2-1, with TRBD1 matching 7 bases. With V trimmed by 4 bases and J by 4 bases, 7 bases remained unmatched. This CDR3 is 15 amino acids long. In germline, CDR1 is MNHEY, CDR2 SVGAGI. CDR3 DNA: TGTGCCAGCAGTTCTACAGGGGTGATATACAATGAGCAGTTCTTC. Its translation is CASSSTGVIYNEQFF.

The rearrangement links TRBV7-8 to TRBJ2-1; 8 positions agree with TRBD1. CDR3 length: 13 amino acids. The J segment lost 9 bases and the V segment lost 1 base, leaving 2 bases of the junction unmatched. Per germline, CDR1 SGHVS and CDR2 FQNEAQ. For the CDR3, the DNA is TGTGCCAGCAGCTTAGGGACAGGGTTTGAGCAGTTCTTC. This sequence encodes CASSLGTGFEQFF.

The chain links TRBV5-4 to TRBJ2-2; the D is unclear. Per germline, CDR1 SGHNT and CDR2 YYREEE (reference sequence). The CDR3 length is 15 residues. V was cut by 9 bases and J by 0 bases, with 15 bases left in between. As DNA, the CDR3 is TGTGCCACCACCCTAGGCAGTTCGAACACCGGGGAGCTGTTTTTT. Encoded protein: CATTLGSSNTGELFF.

This sequence joins TRBV10-3 and TRBJ2-7, with D maybe TRBD2 (5 bases). Per germline, CDR1 ENHRY and CDR2 SYGVKD. Deletions cut 6 bases from V and 3 bases from J, with 12 bases between. This CDR3 contains 13 residues. The CDR3: CAISRGVNYEQYF. In nucleotides, the CDR3 is TGTGCCATCAGCCGGGGAGTGAACTACGAGCAGTACTTC.

The chain links TRBV19 to TRBJ2-1; 9 bases match TRBD1. The CDR3 is 17 residues long. Per germline, CDR1 LNHDA and CDR2 SQIVND (reference sequence). The V and J ends lost 6 bases and 1 base, in that order; junction bases with no gene match: 10. The CDR3 region has the DNA TGTGCCAGTAGGGGAGGGACAGGGATTCCTTCCTACAATGAGCAGTTCTTC. Translated: CASRGGTGIPSYNEQFF.